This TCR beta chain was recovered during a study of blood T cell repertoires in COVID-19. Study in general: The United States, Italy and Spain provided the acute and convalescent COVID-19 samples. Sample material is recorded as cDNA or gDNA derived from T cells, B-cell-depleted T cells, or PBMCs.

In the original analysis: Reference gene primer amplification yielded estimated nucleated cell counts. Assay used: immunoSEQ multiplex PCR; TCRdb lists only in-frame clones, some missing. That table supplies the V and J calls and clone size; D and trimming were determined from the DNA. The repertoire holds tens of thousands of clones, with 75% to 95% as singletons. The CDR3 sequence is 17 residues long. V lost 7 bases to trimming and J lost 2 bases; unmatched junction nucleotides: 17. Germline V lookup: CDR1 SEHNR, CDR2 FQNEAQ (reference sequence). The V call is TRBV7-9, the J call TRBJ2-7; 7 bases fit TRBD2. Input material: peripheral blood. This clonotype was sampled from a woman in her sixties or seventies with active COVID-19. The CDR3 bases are TGTGCCAGCACCCCCCCCGTTGGGCGGGGGAATCCCTACGAGCAGTACTTC. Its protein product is CASTPPVGRGNPYEQYF.